These 21 T cell receptor beta chains originate from one sample sequenced in a study of T cell repertoires in cytomegalovirus infection. TCRdb itself ran the reads through MiXCR, one entry per CDR3 protein. The repertoire has about 490,000 distinct CDR3 sequences, 15% to 20% of them found once; the top ten carry more than 20%. Sequencing was done on a sample of CD8+ T cells from PBMCs. The receptors derive from a human donor in good health (CMV status not recorded). Some clones in this sample may be carry-over from other donors' samples.

Points on this clonotype: A much more abundant neighbour one base away suggests this may be a read error. This sequence joins TRBV6-6 and TRBJ1-5; D unresolved. Germline CDR1 MNHNY, CDR2 SVGAGI (reference sequence). CDR3 length: 15 residues. Trimming cost V 6 bases and J 4 bases, with 16 bases left between them. The CDR3 bases are TGTGCCAGCAGCCGCCCCGTAGAGCCAAATCAGCCCCAGCATTTT. This gives the protein CASSRPVEPNQPQHF.

The table lists this clonotype with many counts. The chain recombines TRBV7-3 with TRBJ2-1; 10 nucleotides agree with TRBD2. This CDR3 is 16 amino acids long. CDR1 is SGHTA and CDR2 is FQGTGA in the germline V gene. J lost 0 bases, V lost 4 bases, and 3 bases had no gene match. This CDR3 reads CASSSSGSRSYNEQFF. As DNA, the CDR3 is TGTGCCAGCAGCTCTAGCGGGAGTCGCTCCTACAATGAGCAGTTCTTC. Full variable domain (rest looked up from reference TRBV7-3 and TRBJ2-1): GAGVSQTPSNKVTEKGKYVELRCDPISGHTALYWYRQSLGQGPEFLIYFQGTGAADDSGLPNDRFFAVRPEGSVSTLKIQRTERGDSAVYLCASSSSGSRSYNEQFFGPGTRLTVL.

This clonotype has only one observation. The chain has TRBV3-1 and TRBJ2-5; TRBD2 is a possible D gene (5 bases). V was cut by 8 bases and J by 0 bases, with 31 bases left in between. Looked up from germline, CDR1 is LGHDT and CDR2 is YNNKEL (reference sequence). The CDR3 extends over 20 amino acids. The CDR3: CASALKGTWSGPDYQETQYF. CDR3 bases: TGTGCCAGCGCCTTGAAAGGAACGTGGTCCGGGCCGGACTACCAAGAGACCCAGTACTTC.

This clonotype appeared once. This chain links TRBV9 with TRBJ2-1, with D uncertain. The CDR3 totals 14 residues. Trimming left V 0 bases short and J 5 bases short, with 9 bases between. CDR1 and CDR2 (germline): SGDLS, YYNGEE. The CDR3 loop reads CASSVEYSHNEQFF. CDR3 sequence (DNA): TGTGCCAGCAGCGTAGAATACAGCCACAATGAGCAGTTCTTC.

This clonotype was found many times. This sequence joins TRBV7-9 and TRBJ1-1; D is perhaps TRBD1 (5 bases). Between the trimmed V and J ends, which lost 5 bases and 4 bases, there was a span of 17 bases. Germline V gene data show CDR1 as SEHNR and CDR2 as FQNEAQ (reference sequence). This CDR3 has 15 amino acids. The CDR3 spells CASSPVGQGGTEAFF. CDR3 DNA: TGTGCCAGCAGCCCCGTCGGGCAGGGAGGCACTGAAGCTTTCTTT.

This clonotype was found many times. V usage is TRBV12-3 or TRBV12-4 and J usage is TRBJ2-1; 10 bases match TRBD2. The CDR3 is 20 amino acids. Losses at the gene ends were 3 bases for V and 4 bases for J; bases not matched to a gene: 18. The chain's CDR3 is CASSFSRTSGYLLLYNEQFF. CDR3 in DNA: TGTGCCAGCAGTTTTTCAAGGACTAGCGGATACCTCCTACTTTACAATGAGCAGTTCTTC.

This clonotype was counted ten times or more. This chain links TRBV12-3 or TRBV12-4 with TRBJ2-3; 13 bases fit TRBD2. J lost 5 bases, V lost 5 bases, and 7 bases had no gene match. The CDR3 length is 16 residues. The CDR3 sequence: CASSPGLAGEGDTQYF. CDR3 coding DNA: TGTGCCAGCAGTCCCGGACTAGCGGGAGAGGGAGATACGCAGTATTTT.

Notes on this clonotype: Just one base apart from a much larger clone, this may be a read error. CDR3 in DNA: TGCGCCAGCAGTTCGGATAGGTGGGACGAGCAGCACTTC. It is translated as CASSSDRWDEQHF. V gene TRBV10-2 combines with J gene TRBJ2-7; D is tentatively TRBD1 or TRBD2 (5 bases each). Germline loops: CDR1 WSHSY, CDR2 SAAADI. The CDR3 covers 13 residues.

This clonotype has a count of ten or more. V and J are TRBV19 and TRBJ1-1; TRBD1 might be the D (5 bases). Trimming took 8 bases from V and 3 from J, leaving 22 bases between them. Germline-derived CDR1 and CDR2 are LNHDA and SQIVND (reference sequence). The CDR3 totals 16 residues. Here the CDR3 DNA reads TGTGCCAGTTATCGGACCCCGGGACGCCTAGACACTGAAGCTTTCTTT. Protein product: CASYRTPGRLDTEAFF.

This clonotype was detected ten times or more. The chain uses TRBV7-2 and TRBJ2-7; D possibly corresponds to TRBD2 (6 bases). The CDR3 loop spans 11 amino acids. Trimming took off 7 bases at V and 5 bases at J, with 9 bases between the two ends. Looked up from germline, CDR1 is SGHTA and CDR2 is FQGNSA. DNA of the CDR3: TGTGCCAGCACTGTAGCGGACGAGCAGTACTTC. This translates into CASTVADEQYF.

Only a few counts were recorded for this clonotype. This sequence joins TRBV7-9 and TRBJ2-7; D is possibly TRBD1 (6 bases). Germline-derived CDR1 and CDR2 are SEHNR and FQNEAQ (reference sequence). CDR3 length equals 14 residues. Trimming stripped 0 bases from V and 7 bases from J, with 13 bases between. The CDR3 bases are TGTGCCAGCAGCTTAGCGCTAAGGGGGAATGAGCAGTACTTC. It translates to CASSLALRGNEQYF.

In its sample, this clonotype was seen a few times. This rearrangement joins TRBV30 to TRBJ1-1, with D uncertain. The V end was cut by 2 bases, the J end by 1 base, with 11 bases between. CDR1 and CDR2 (germline): GTSNPN, SVGIG (reference sequence). The CDR3 consists of 14 residues. The CDR3 region is CAWSQVGRNTEAFF. The CDR3 DNA sequence: TGTGCCTGGAGTCAAGTAGGCCGGAACACTGAAGCTTTCTTT. The full variable domain, in which reference TRBV30 and TRBJ1-1 provide the parts outside the CDR3, is SQTIHQWPATLVQPVGSPLSLECTVEGTSNPNLYWYRQAAGRGLQLLFYSVGIGQISSEVPQNLSASRPQDRQFILSSKKLLLSDSGFYLCAWSQVGRNTEAFFGQGTRLTVV.

CDR3 amino acids: CASSQETGTTYNSPLHF. CDR3 sequence (DNA): TGTGCCAGCAGCCAAGAAACAGGAACTACCTATAATTCACCCCTCCACTTT. The chain carries TRBV3-1 and TRBJ1-6, with D possibly being TRBD1 (5 bases). The CDR3 spans 17 residues. With 0 bases removed from V and 2 bases from J, the gap between germline ends came to 11 bases. Germline loops: CDR1 LGHDT, CDR2 YNNKEL (reference sequence). Supplemented by reference TRBV3-1 and TRBJ1-6, the full variable domain reads DTAVSQTPKYLVTQMGNDKSIKCEQNLGHDTMYWYKQDSKKFLKIMFSYNNKELIINETVPNRFSPKSPDKAHLNLHINSLELGDSAVYFCASSQETGTTYNSPLHFGNGTRLTVT.

V gene TRBV6-6 combines with J gene TRBJ2-1; TRBD1 agrees at 7 bases. This CDR3 comprises 12 residues. Trimming cost V 9 bases and J 8 bases; bases outside gene matches: 7. Germline values: CDR1 MNHNY, CDR2 SVGAGI (reference sequence). The CDR3 nucleotides read TGTGCCAGTATAGACAGGGACGATGAGCAGTTCTTC. Amino acids: CASIDRDDEQFF.

This clonotype was detected ten times or more. The rearrangement uses TRBV7-6 and TRBJ2-2; D uncertain. V lost 1 base to trimming and J lost 2 bases, with 8 bases between them. Germline V gives CDR1 SGHVS, CDR2 FNYEAQ. The CDR3 extends over 15 amino acids. Here the CDR3 DNA reads TGTGCCAGCAGCTTAGGACTCACCAACACCGGGGAGCTGTTTTTT. This gives the protein CASSLGLTNTGELFF.

This clonotype came up a few times. The rearrangement links TRBV11-2 to TRBJ1-3, with 7 bases identical to TRBD1. The germline V gene encodes CDR1 SGHAT and CDR2 FQNNGV. This CDR3 has 15 residues. V shed 4 bases and J 4 bases; nucleotides not matched to a gene: 7. CDR3 in amino acids: CASSSTGTVGNTIYF. CDR3 nucleotides: TGTGCCAGCAGCTCGACCGGGACAGTCGGAAACACCATATATTTT.

The chain carries TRBV6-1 and TRBJ1-2; no reliable D call. CDR3 length equals 13 residues. The V gene's germline CDR1 is MNHNS and CDR2 SASEGT. Between the trimmed V and J ends, which lost 5 bases and 4 bases, there was a span of 11 bases. The DNA of the CDR3 is TGTGCCAGCAGTACAGAACTGAGCTATGGCTACACCTTC. It specifies CASSTELSYGYTF.

Only a few counts were recorded for this clonotype. This sequence joins TRBV9 and TRBJ2-2; 8 bases are shared with TRBD2. CDR1 is SGDLS, CDR2 YYNGEE, per germline. Germline trimming cut 4 bases from V and 1 base from J; bases unmatched to any gene: 9. This CDR3 is built from 17 residues. In DNA form, the CDR3 reads TGTGCCAGCAGCTCCAGGACTAGCAGAATGAACACCGGGGAGCTGTTTTTT. This codes for CASSSRTSRMNTGELFF. Full variable domain (rest looked up from reference TRBV9 and TRBJ2-2): DSGVTQTPKHLITATGQRVTLRCSPRSGDLSVYWYQQSLDQGLQFLIQYYNGEERAKGNILERFSAQQFPDLHSELNLSSLELGDSALYFCASSSRTSRMNTGELFFGEGSRLTVL.

This clonotype was recorded at least ten times. The V gene is TRBV11-2, the J gene TRBJ2-2, with D possibly TRBD1 on 6 matching bases. CDR1 is SGHAT, CDR2 FQNNGV, per germline. The V end was cut by 4 bases, the J end by 0 bases, with 12 bases between. CDR3 length: 16 amino acids. The CDR3 reads CASSSLTGANTGELFF. The CDR3 coding sequence is TGTGCCAGCAGCTCATTGACAGGAGCGAACACCGGGGAGCTGTTTTTT.

This clonotype showed up just a few times. V usage is TRBV25-1 and J usage is TRBJ2-2, with TRBD1 identical over 9 bases. The CDR3 runs 14 residues. Losses at the gene ends were 10 bases for V and 2 bases for J; bases not matched to a gene: 5. Germline values: CDR1 MGHDK, CDR2 SYGVNS. CDR3 region: CATEQGANTGELFF. Written as DNA, the CDR3 is TGTGCCACAGAACAGGGGGCTAACACCGGGGAGCTGTTTTTT.

This clonotype turned up a few times. The chain uses TRBV5-1 and TRBJ2-7; TRBD2 aligns across 15 bases. The CDR3 consists of 17 residues. Unmatched junction bases numbered 13, after V lost 7 bases and J lost 5 bases. The V gene's germline CDR1 is SGHRS and CDR2 YFSETQ. As DNA, the CDR3 is TGCGCCAGCCGCCGGACTAGCGGGAGGGCCTCCCCCGACGAGCAGTACTTC. Its protein product is CASRRTSGRASPDEQYF.